This entry features one TCR beta chain sequence. Its antigen is still unknown. This specimen belongs to a study of cytomegalovirus exposure and HLA in healthy donors. Germline V gene data show CDR1 as SQVTM and CDR2 as ANQGSEA. There are 12 residues in the CDR3. V lost 4 bases, J lost 7 bases, and 13 bases lay in between. The donors were healthy bone marrow donors. Study-wide results and caveats: In a later analysis, 15,000 to 20,000 TCR beta sequences were associated with HLA alleles at 0.05 false discovery rate. Three of the chains that were CMV-associated were confirmed in vitro to be specific for CMV antigens.

The PCR contained 60 Vbeta and 13 Jbeta primers. The repertoire was sequenced with immunoSEQ multiplex PCR; TCRdb's copy has only in-frame clones and lacks some. Counted here are more than 150,000 clones, roughly 79% occurring once; the ten biggest clones make up roughly 6.4%. The sample taken for sequencing was PBMCs. The receptor comes from a woman aged 40 to 55 in good health and CMV-seropositive. The V call is TRBV29-1, the J call TRBJ1-2; D is perhaps TRBD1 (5 bases). The CDR3 region is CSVGFRDSGYTF. The CDR3 nucleotides read TGCAGCGTTGGTTTCAGGGATTCTGGCTACACCTTC. The whole variable domain, filled in from reference TRBV29-1 and TRBJ1-2, reads SAVISQKPSRDICQRGTSLTIQCQVDSQVTMMFWYRQQPGQSLTLIATANQGSEATYESGFVIDKFPISRPNLTFSTLTVSNMSPEDSSIYLCSVGFRDSGYTFGSGTRLTVV.